Included here is one T cell receptor beta chain sequence, with context. This sample stems from a study of cytomegalovirus exposure and HLA in healthy donors. The CDR3 is made up of 15 amino acids. V dropped 5 bases and J dropped 3; count of bases not matched to a gene: 10. Germline assignment: CDR1 SGHTA and CDR2 FQGNSA. Both 60 Vbeta primers and 13 Jbeta primers went into the PCR. TCRdb's table, derived via immunoSEQ multiplex PCR, lists solely in-frame clones and lacks some. The sample holds about 160,000 clones, 65% to 80% seen once. Sequencing input: PBMCs. The chain recombines TRBV7-2 with TRBJ2-7; 7 bases agree with TRBD1. This clonotype originated in a man aged 35 to 55 in good health and CMV-seronegative. The CDR3: CASSPRLRGHYEQYF. The CDR3 nucleotides are TGTGCCAGCAGCCCGAGACTTAGGGGGCACTACGAGCAGTACTTC.